Sequencing of this T cell receptor beta chain was carried out in a study of T cells in Graves' hyperthyroidism and ophthalmopathy (dated by TCRdb to between 2018 and 2021). Concerning the study at large: Peripheral blood samples were taken at initial diagnosis, before any treatment was given. To identify distinguishing TCR V-J signatures, a discovery cohort of some 100 patients was used, comprising 40 to 45 with Graves' ophthalmopathy and about 59 with stable Graves' hyperthyroidism. For training and testing, the 110 or so patients in the discovery cohort were randomly divided in a 7:3 ratio. Whether ophthalmopathy could be predicted prospectively was tested in an independent validation cohort made up of under 20 hyperthyroidism patients plus 17 patients who later progressed to ophthalmopathy. After blood sampling, hyperthyroidism patients were treated with methimazole at a starting dose of 30 mg daily, and ophthalmopathy patients were treated with high-dose intravenous methylprednisolone. The paper describes TCR Vbeta CDR3 sequencing of 135 peripheral blood samples, made up of some 40 ophthalmopathy patients, 70 to 80 hyperthyroidism patients and 17 progressor patients. In addition, the study compared T-cell repertoires in thyroid tissue and in blood from six Graves' hyperthyroidism patients.

About this clonotype itself: The antigen it binds to is not known. Nothing much larger sits one base from this clone, and base qualities are not available.

TCR beta CDR3 regions were amplified from RNA transcripts. The TCR CDR3 was subjected to a first round of RT-PCR using the HTBI primer set and the Qiagen OneStep RT-PCR kit. Libraries were constructed in a second round of multiplex PCR, after which size selection and purification were performed. Sequencing of the libraries was done on an Illumina HiSeq2000 using paired-end 100 bp reads. For the original study's pipeline: SOAPnuke was used to process the raw data, removing reads that contained adapters or uncalled bases, had a mean Phred below 15, or lacked an exact match to the constant primer or identifier. COPE v1.2.5 was used to merge the high-quality paired reads, and each unique nucleotide sequence was defined as a clonotype. Clonotypes were aligned to IMGT TRBV, TRBD and TRBJ reference segments using MiTCR v1.1. The analysis was restricted to V-J combinations with a frequency above 0.0001, which together covered about 99% of the repertoires. A TCS score was defined as the ratio between F50 (clonal expansion) and ExV (chaos), using BLOSUM62-based TCRdist between CDR3 peptides within each V-J. Welch's t-statistics and random forest reduced approximately 520 V-J features to about 13, which were used in a naive Bayes classifier (R e1071). The similarity between thyroid and blood repertoires was quantified using the Morisita-Horn index. Clones were called with MiXCR by TCRdb after fastp trimmed the public reads at Q25, and only in-frame beta chains were retained. One record per CDR3 amino acid sequence lists the most common genes and DNA. The authors' filters were not applied to this entry. Recorded for this sample are roughly 61,000 distinct CDR3 sequences; roughly 50% of them occurred a single time. The ten largest clones capture 2.5% to 3.5% of the sample.

What the research found in general, with its limitations: Sample size was not statistically predetermined, and investigators were not blinded to group allocation. A model built on a 13 V-J signature distinguished ophthalmopathy from stable hyperthyroidism, reaching 85% to 90% sensitivity and about 81% specificity in cross-validation and 80%/75% in testing. In validation, the model predicted progression to ophthalmopathy with roughly 70% sensitivity and 72% to 75% specificity, a median of 6.5 months before onset. Blood samples also contained most of the expanded thyroid clonotypes (frequency above 0.001), which suggests that blood repertoires may reflect thyroid immune responses.

Based on the germline V gene (reference sequence), the CDR1 and CDR2 sequences are SEHNR and FQNEAQ. The CDR3 numbers 15 residues from cysteine through phenylalanine. Only CDR3 DNA remains: 45 bases, in frame from the first base. V is clipped by 3 bases and J by 10 bases, and the sequence between their germline boundaries is 19 bases long. Ophthalmopathy patients had moderately to severely active disease, Clinical Activity Score of at least 3, NOSPECS grade of at least 4, and duration under 3 months. Any patient with an uncontrolled infection, another autoimmune disease, pregnancy or lactation was excluded. Clinical symptoms, serum thyroxine and TRAb, thyroid ultrasound, and orbital computed tomography formed the basis for the diagnoses. Ficoll-Paque density gradient centrifugation was used to isolate PBMCs from around 10 ml of fresh peripheral blood. Total RNA was extracted with Trizol reagent, and quality was checked on an Agilent 2100 Bioanalyzer.

Material for sequencing was blood. The clonotype was recovered from a woman aged 55-75 years with Graves' ophthalmopathy. The sequence links TRBV7-9 to TRBJ2-1; the D gene could be either TRBD1 or TRBD2, each agreeing at 5 bases. The DNA sequence is as follows: TGTGCCAGCAGCTTGGGGTCCAGGGTAGGCGGGGAGCAGTTCTTC. This sequence encodes CASSLGSRVGGEQFF.